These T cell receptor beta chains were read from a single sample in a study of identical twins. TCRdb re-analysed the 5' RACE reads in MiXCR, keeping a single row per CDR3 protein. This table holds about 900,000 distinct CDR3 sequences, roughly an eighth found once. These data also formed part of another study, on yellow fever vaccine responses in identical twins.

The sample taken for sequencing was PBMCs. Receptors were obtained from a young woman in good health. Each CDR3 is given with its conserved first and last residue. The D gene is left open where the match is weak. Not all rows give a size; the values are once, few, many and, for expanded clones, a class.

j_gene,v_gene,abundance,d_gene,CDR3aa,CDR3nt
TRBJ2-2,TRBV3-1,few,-,CASSQDWYNTGELFF,TGTGCCAGCAGCCAAGATTGGTACAACACCGGGGAGCTGTTTTTT
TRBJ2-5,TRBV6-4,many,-,CASSDRPQETQYF,TGTGCCAGCAGTGACAGGCCACAAGAGACCCAGTACTTC
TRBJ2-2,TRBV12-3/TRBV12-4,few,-,CASSFGQPNTGELFF,TGTGCCAGCAGTTTTGGACAGCCGAACACCGGGGAGCTGTTTTTT
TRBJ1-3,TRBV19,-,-,CASSIEWGRQSGNTIYF,TGTGCCAGTAGTATAGAGTGGGGGAGGCAATCTGGAAACACCATATATTTT
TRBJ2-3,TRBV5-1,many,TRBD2,CASSLSGGARPTDTQYF,TGCGCCAGCAGCTTGAGCGGGGGGGCCCGCCCGACAGATACGCAGTATTTT
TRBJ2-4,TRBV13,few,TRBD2,CASSGGDSLAKNIQYF,TGTGCCAGCAGCGGGGGGGACTCGTTAGCCAAAAACATTCAGTACTTC
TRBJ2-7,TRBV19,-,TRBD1,CASGPGDRDSYEQYF,TGTGCCAGTGGACCCGGCGACAGGGACTCCTACGAGCAGTACTTC
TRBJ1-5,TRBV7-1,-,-,CASSSFQDQPQHF,TGTGCCAGCAGCTCCTTCCAGGACCAGCCCCAGCATTTT
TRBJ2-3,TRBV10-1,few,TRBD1,CASSSQGAWTGTQYF,TGCGCCAGCAGCAGCCAGGGGGCCTGGACCGGTACGCAGTATTTT
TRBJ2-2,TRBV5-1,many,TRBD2,CASSLGQREITGELFF,TGCGCCAGCAGCTTGGGCCAGCGGGAGATCACCGGGGAGCTGTTTTTT
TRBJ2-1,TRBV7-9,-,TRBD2,CASSPPGLPNNEQFF,TGTGCCAGCAGCCCACCGGGACTACCAAACAATGAGCAGTTCTTC